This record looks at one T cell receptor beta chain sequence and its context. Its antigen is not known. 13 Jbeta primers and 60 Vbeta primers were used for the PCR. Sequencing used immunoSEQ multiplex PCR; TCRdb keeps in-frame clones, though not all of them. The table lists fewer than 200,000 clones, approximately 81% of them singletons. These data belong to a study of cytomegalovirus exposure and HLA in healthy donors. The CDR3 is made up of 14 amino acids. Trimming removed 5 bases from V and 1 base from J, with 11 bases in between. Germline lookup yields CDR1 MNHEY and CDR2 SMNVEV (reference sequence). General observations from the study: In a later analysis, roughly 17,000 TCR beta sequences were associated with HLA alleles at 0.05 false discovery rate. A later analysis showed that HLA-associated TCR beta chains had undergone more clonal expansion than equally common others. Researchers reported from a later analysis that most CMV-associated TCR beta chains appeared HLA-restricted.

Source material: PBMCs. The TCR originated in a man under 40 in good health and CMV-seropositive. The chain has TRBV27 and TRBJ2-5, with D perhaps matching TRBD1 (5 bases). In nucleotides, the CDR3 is TGTGCCAGCAGTCCCCGTAGGGGCCAAGAGACCCAGTACTTC. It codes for CASSPRRGQETQYF.